This is a list of T cell receptor beta chains from one sample in a study of cytomegalovirus exposure and HLA in healthy donors. Sequencing was performed with immunoSEQ multiplex PCR; in TCRdb, only in-frame clones are kept and a portion is missing. Of 150,000 to 200,000 clones listed, roughly 80% are singletons. Sequencing was done on a sample of PBMCs. The receptors originated from a woman in her 30s in good health and CMV-seropositive. The CDR3 runs from the conserved cysteine through the conserved F or W. A D gene is named only where the DNA matches it firmly. For some rows the clone size is stated as once, few or many, or as a class when expanded; others skip it.

V gene: TRBV27; J gene: TRBJ2-7; clone size: .; D gene: .; CDR3 DNA: TGTGCCAGCAGTCCACTTGCGGACTACGGCTACGAGCAGTACTTC; CDR3 protein: CASSPLADYGYEQYF
V gene: TRBV7-9; J gene: TRBJ2-7; clone size: .; D gene: TRBD2; CDR3 DNA: TGTGCCAGCAGCTTAAGCCGGGGGGAGGTCGACGAGCAGTACTTC; CDR3 protein: CASSLSRGEVDEQYF
V gene: TRBV19; J gene: TRBJ1-5; clone size: .; D gene: TRBD1; CDR3 DNA: TGTGCCAGTACTGGGGAAGACAGGGGCGGACAGCCCCAGCATTTT; CDR3 protein: CASTGEDRGGQPQHF
V gene: TRBV4-1; J gene: TRBJ1-1; clone size: .; D gene: .; CDR3 DNA: TGCGCCAGCAGCCAAGTAGCAGGGAAGATGAAAACCACTGAAGCTTTCTTT; CDR3 protein: CASSQVAGKMKTTEAFF
V gene: TRBV7-3; J gene: TRBJ1-6; clone size: few; D gene: .; CDR3 DNA: TGTGCCAGCAGCTTGGGTTTTCGGGGAATGGGTTCACCCCTCCACTTT; CDR3 protein: CASSLGFRGMGSPLHF
V gene: TRBV5-1; J gene: TRBJ2-1; clone size: many; D gene: .; CDR3 DNA: TGCGCCAGCAGCTTGGTAACTAGCTCCTACAATGAGCAGTTCTTC; CDR3 protein: CASSLVTSSYNEQFF
V gene: TRBV18; J gene: TRBJ2-7; clone size: few; D gene: TRBD1; CDR3 DNA: TGTGCCAGCTCACCCAACCCTACAGGGGCGAGCTCCTACGAGCAGTACTTC; CDR3 protein: CASSPNPTGASSYEQYF
V gene: TRBV4-2; J gene: TRBJ2-1; clone size: .; D gene: .; CDR3 DNA: TGTGCCAGCAGCCAAGCCCGGGGGTCGACTAGTTCCAATGAGCAGTTCTTC; CDR3 protein: CASSQARGSTSSNEQFF
V gene: TRBV7-9; J gene: TRBJ1-2; clone size: few; D gene: TRBD1; CDR3 DNA: TGTGCCAGCAGCTTAGTGCGTACAGGGGATGGCTACACCTTC; CDR3 protein: CASSLVRTGDGYTF
V gene: TRBV5-4; J gene: TRBJ2-6; clone size: .; D gene: TRBD1; CDR3 DNA: TGTGCCAGCAGCTCCGGGACAGTTATTTTCTCTGGGGCCAACGTCCTGACTTTC; CDR3 protein: CASSSGTVIFSGANVLTF
V gene: TRBV6-5; J gene: TRBJ2-5; clone size: once; D gene: TRBD1; CDR3 DNA: TGTGCCAGCAGTTACAGGGGGACAGGGCCGGAGGAGACCCAGTACTTC; CDR3 protein: CASSYRGTGPEETQYF
V gene: TRBV19; J gene: TRBJ1-3; clone size: .; D gene: .; CDR3 DNA: TGTGCCAGTAGTAACGGGGGTAATGGAAACACCATATATTTT; CDR3 protein: CASSNGGNGNTIYF
V gene: TRBV21-1; J gene: TRBJ2-5; clone size: .; D gene: .; CDR3 DNA: TGTGCCAGCAGCTCCCCGGACAGGGGAGGGCAGGAGACCCAGTACTTC; CDR3 protein: CASSSPDRGGQETQYF
V gene: TRBV19; J gene: TRBJ1-2; clone size: once; D gene: .; CDR3 DNA: TGTGCCACTTCCCTGGGGAGGACGGTAGGCTACACCTTC; CDR3 protein: CATSLGRTVGYTF
V gene: TRBV6-1; J gene: TRBJ1-1; clone size: .; D gene: .; CDR3 DNA: TGTGCCAGCAGTGCCGCCGGGTCCCTCACTGAAGCTTTCTTT; CDR3 protein: CASSAAGSLTEAFF
V gene: TRBV6-5; J gene: TRBJ1-2; clone size: .; D gene: TRBD1; CDR3 DNA: TGTGCCAGCAGGGCGACAGGGACCTATGGCTACACCTTC; CDR3 protein: CASRATGTYGYTF
V gene: TRBV27; J gene: TRBJ2-2; clone size: .; D gene: TRBD1; CDR3 DNA: TGTGCCAGCAGTTTACCCGGAGGACAGGGGGCCACCGGGGAGCTGTTTTTT; CDR3 protein: CASSLPGGQGATGELFF
V gene: TRBV19; J gene: TRBJ2-3; clone size: .; D gene: TRBD2; CDR3 DNA: TGTGCCAGTAGTGCCCGACTAGCGGGGGTTTCCACAGATACGCAGTATTTT; CDR3 protein: CASSARLAGVSTDTQYF
V gene: TRBV7-2; J gene: TRBJ1-6; clone size: few; D gene: TRBD1; CDR3 DNA: TGTGCCAGCAGCTTACAGGTGGGACAGTATAATTCACCCCTCCACTTT; CDR3 protein: CASSLQVGQYNSPLHF
V gene: TRBV6-1; J gene: TRBJ1-2; clone size: .; D gene: TRBD1; CDR3 DNA: TGTGCCAGCAGTTCCCACGGGGGACAGATCTATGGCTACACCTTC; CDR3 protein: CASSSHGGQIYGYTF
V gene: TRBV6-5; J gene: TRBJ1-1; clone size: .; D gene: .; CDR3 DNA: TGTGCCAGCAGCCCCCGAGGCCGAACGAACACTGAAGCTTTCTTT; CDR3 protein: CASSPRGRTNTEAFF
V gene: TRBV19; J gene: TRBJ2-7; clone size: .; D gene: .; CDR3 DNA: TGTGCCAGTAGTATAGCAGGACACGAGCAGTACTTC; CDR3 protein: CASSIAGHEQYF
V gene: TRBV5-5; J gene: TRBJ1-2; clone size: .; D gene: .; CDR3 DNA: TGTGCCAGCAGCTCCCCCGAGAAGGGGCGAGGCTACACCTTC; CDR3 protein: CASSSPEKGRGYTF
V gene: TRBV10-3; J gene: TRBJ1-1; clone size: few; D gene: .; CDR3 DNA: TGTGCCATCAGGGTCACAGGGTCGTCGGCCGCTGAAGCTTTCTTT; CDR3 protein: CAIRVTGSSAAEAFF
V gene: TRBV9; J gene: TRBJ1-3; clone size: .; D gene: .; CDR3 DNA: TGTGCCAGCAGCCCCCAGTTGCCAGGGGCAGCTGGAAACACCATATATTTT; CDR3 protein: CASSPQLPGAAGNTIYF
V gene: TRBV15; J gene: TRBJ2-3; clone size: .; D gene: TRBD2; CDR3 DNA: TGTGCCACCAGCAGAGCTCGCGGGGGTGGCACAGATACGCAGTATTTT; CDR3 protein: CATSRARGGGTDTQYF
V gene: TRBV5-4; J gene: TRBJ1-4; clone size: once; D gene: TRBD1; CDR3 DNA: TGTGCCAGCAGCTCCCCCGGGACAGGGAAGGAAAAACTGTTTTTT; CDR3 protein: CASSSPGTGKEKLFF
V gene: TRBV9; J gene: TRBJ2-2; clone size: .; D gene: .; CDR3 DNA: TGTGCCAGCAGCGTGGGAGTTCCAGCGACCGGGGAGCTGTTTTTT; CDR3 protein: CASSVGVPATGELFF
V gene: TRBV7-8; J gene: TRBJ1-5; clone size: .; D gene: .; CDR3 DNA: TGTGCCAGCAGCTGGGAGAATCAGCCCCAGCATTTT; CDR3 protein: CASSWENQPQHF
V gene: TRBV2; J gene: TRBJ1-4; clone size: .; D gene: .; CDR3 DNA: TGTGCCAGCAGATCCGTGATCGGGGAAAAACTGTTTTTT; CDR3 protein: CASRSVIGEKLFF
V gene: TRBV11-3; J gene: TRBJ2-3; clone size: .; D gene: TRBD2; CDR3 DNA: TGTGCCAGCAGTATCGGCGGGAGTGGTACAGATACGCAGTATTTT; CDR3 protein: CASSIGGSGTDTQYF
V gene: TRBV5-1; J gene: TRBJ2-1; clone size: few; D gene: TRBD2; CDR3 DNA: TGCGCCAGCAGTTTGCAATCTAGCGGGGCCTACAATGAGCAGTTCTTC; CDR3 protein: CASSLQSSGAYNEQFF
V gene: TRBV5-1; J gene: TRBJ2-3; clone size: .; D gene: .; CDR3 DNA: TGCGCCAGCAGCTTACAGGGGAGGAGCACAGATACGCAGTATTTT; CDR3 protein: CASSLQGRSTDTQYF
V gene: TRBV5-1; J gene: TRBJ2-7; clone size: .; D gene: TRBD2; CDR3 DNA: TGCGCCAGCAGGTCGCTAGCGGGCAGCGACGAGCAGTACTTC; CDR3 protein: CASRSLAGSDEQYF